Listed below are T cell receptor beta chains from one sample, sequenced in a study of blood T cell repertoires in COVID-19. Only in-frame clones appear in the TCRdb table, and some are missing; sequencing was by immunoSEQ multiplex PCR. This table has more than 95,000 clones, approximately 90% appearing once. Material for sequencing was peripheral blood. The receptor source for this set is a woman of 80 years or more in a cohort sampled during active COVID-19. CDR3s include the opening cysteine and the closing phenylalanine or tryptophan. Fields, in order: CDR3 length, V gene, J gene, D gene, clone size, CDR3 DNA, CDR3 protein. The D gene is left open where the match is weak. Rows give clone size only sometimes, using once, few, many, or a class for an expanded clone.

13	TRBV2	TRBJ2-7	TRBD1	.	TGTGCCAGCAGAAGGACAGGGTTTACGGAGCAGTACTTC	CASRRTGFTEQYF
13	TRBV14	TRBJ2-7	.	.	TGTGCCAGCAGCCCGATTCCCCAGGTGATCCGCTACTTC	CASSPIPQVIRYF
14	TRBV7-8	TRBJ2-7	TRBD2	.	TGTGCCAGCAGCTCGGGACTAGCGCGGTACGAGCAGTACTTC	CASSSGLARYEQYF
16	TRBV6-5	TRBJ2-7	.	.	TGTGCCAGCAGTTACCTCCACCCGCGGGTATCGGGCGAGCAGTACTTC	CASSYLHPRVSGEQYF
14	TRBV5-1	TRBJ1-1	TRBD1	.	TGCGCCAGCAGATGGACAGGGATGAACACTGAAGCTTTCTTT	CASRWTGMNTEAFF
14	TRBV27	TRBJ2-7	TRBD2	.	TGTGCCAGCAGTTCGACTAGCGCGCTAGGCGAGCAGTACTTC	CASSSTSALGEQYF
17	TRBV19	TRBJ2-1	TRBD2	few	TGTGCCAGTAGTATTGGGACTAGCGGGAGGGATTACAATGAGCAGTTCTTC	CASSIGTSGRDYNEQFF
18	TRBV11-2	TRBJ2-4	.	.	TGTGCCAGCAGCTTAGCGGGTGGTTTAACCAAAGCCAAAAACATTCAGTACTTC	CASSLAGGLTKAKNIQYF
16	TRBV11-2	TRBJ2-3	.	.	TGTGCCAGCAGCTACCCCGAGGGATCTAGCACAGATACGCAGTATTTT	CASSYPEGSSTDTQYF
15	TRBV19	TRBJ1-1	.	.	TGTGCCAGTAGAATCGCGGCGTCAGGGATCACTGAAGCTTTCTTT	CASRIAASGITEAFF
14	TRBV7-3	TRBJ1-1	.	.	TGTGCCAGCAGAAAGGTAGCTTGGGACATTGAAGCTTTCTTT	CASRKVAWDIEAFF
14	TRBV28	TRBJ1-1	TRBD1	.	TGTGCCAGCAGTTTAGGGACAGGGAACACTGAAGCTTTCTTT	CASSLGTGNTEAFF
13	TRBV18	TRBJ2-3	.	once	TGTGCCAGCTCACCAGCGGGCACAGATACGCAGTATTTT	CASSPAGTDTQYF
14	TRBV4-1	TRBJ2-5	TRBD1	.	TGCGCCAGCAGCCTCGGACAGGTTCAAGAGACCCAGTACTTC	CASSLGQVQETQYF
16	TRBV5-1	TRBJ2-5	TRBD2	.	TGCGCCAGCAGCTTGGATCCTAGCGGGAGTACTGGGACCCAGTACTTC	CASSLDPSGSTGTQYF
14	TRBV29-1	TRBJ1-2	.	.	TGCAGCGCCACGGTAGACATCTCCAACTATGGCTACACCTTC	CSATVDISNYGYTF
13	TRBV10-1	TRBJ1-1	.	.	TGCGCCAGCAGGAATCAGGGTAACACTGAAGCTTTCTTT	CASRNQGNTEAFF
16	TRBV19	TRBJ2-1	TRBD1	.	TGTGCCAGTAGTATAGTGCGGACAGGGGGCTTCAATGAGCAGTTCTTC	CASSIVRTGGFNEQFF